A selection of T cell receptor beta chains follows, all from one sample in a study. TCRdb re-derived calls from the RT-PCR reads in MiXCR, one entry per CDR3 protein. The profile shows about 680,000 distinct CDR3 sequences, approximately 14% of them singletons. The sample comprised memory CD4+ T cells from blood. These TCRs come from a female donor in good health, serving as a healthy control. Each CDR3 is given with its conserved first and last residue. D genes are given only for firm matches. The size of a clone is reported for some rows only, either as once, few or many, or as a class for expanded clones.

size,D,J,V,DNA,CDR3
NA,NA,TRBJ1-1,TRBV12-5,TGTGCTAGTGGTTTGGACAGCTCTGGGGCTGAAGCTTTCTTT,CASGLDSSGAEAFF
NA,NA,TRBJ2-1,TRBV5-4,TGTGCCAGCAGCTTGGGCCGGGGCGCGGGGACCTACAATGAGCAGTTCTTC,CASSLGRGAGTYNEQFF
few,TRBD2,TRBJ2-2,TRBV7-8,TGTGCCAGCAGCTTAGGGGGAGGGCTAACCGGGGAGCTGTTTTTT,CASSLGGGLTGELFF
NA,TRBD1,TRBJ1-5,TRBV13,TGTGCCAGCAGCCGTAGGACAGGGGATAGCAATCAGCCCCAGCATTTT,CASSRRTGDSNQPQHF
few,NA,TRBJ2-1,TRBV12-3/TRBV12-4,TGTGCCAGCAGTAATCCCATCGGGGGCCAGGGGGATGAGCAGTTCTTC,CASSNPIGGQGDEQFF
NA,NA,TRBJ1-2,TRBV7-2,TGTGCCAGCAGCTACTCCGGGACGTATGGCTACACCTTC,CASSYSGTYGYTF
NA,NA,TRBJ2-5,TRBV11-2,TGTGCCAGCAGCCCAAACCCACAGAGACGAGGGGAGACCCAGTACTTC,CASSPNPQRRGETQYF
many,NA,TRBJ1-2,TRBV29-1,TGCAGCGTTGAGTTGGGGGGGTCCGGCTACACCTTC,CSVELGGSGYTF
few,TRBD2,TRBJ2-1,TRBV3-1,TGTGCCAGCAGCGGGACTAGATCCTTCAATGAGCAGTTCTTC,CASSGTRSFNEQFF
few,NA,TRBJ1-4,TRBV20-1,TGCAGTGCTAGAGTTACGGGCAGAAATAATGAAAAACTGTTTTTT,CSARVTGRNNEKLFF
NA,TRBD2,TRBJ2-1,TRBV2,TGTGCCAGCAGTTTAACTGGACTAGCGGGAGTCGATGAGCAGTTCTTC,CASSLTGLAGVDEQFF
many,TRBD2,TRBJ2-1,TRBV5-1,TGCGCCAGCAGCCCATCATTAACTAGCGGGGGATACAATGAGCAGTTCTTC,CASSPSLTSGGYNEQFF
once,TRBD2,TRBJ2-1,TRBV29-1,TGCAGCGCTGGGACTAGCGGGAGGGCAGATACGCAGTTCTTC,CSAGTSGRADTQFF
many,NA,TRBJ2-7,TRBV7-9,TGTGCCAGCAGCCTAAGCTCCTACGAGCAGTACTTC,CASSLSSYEQYF
few,NA,TRBJ2-3,TRBV5-6,TGTGCCAGCAGCTCGACTAGGAGTGCAGATACGCAGTATTTT,CASSSTRSADTQYF
NA,TRBD2,TRBJ2-5,TRBV20-1,TGCAGTGCTGGCAATAGCGGGAGGGCTGGACAAGAGACCCAGTACTTC,CSAGNSGRAGQETQYF
NA,TRBD1,TRBJ2-1,TRBV7-6,TGTGCCAGCAGCGCCAGCCCGGGACAGGTAAACAATGAGCAGTTCTTC,CASSASPGQVNNEQFF
many,TRBD1,TRBJ2-5,TRBV29-1,TGCAGCGTTGAAAGGGACAGGGGGCTTTTAGAGACCCAGTACTTC,CSVERDRGLLETQYF
many,NA,TRBJ2-5,TRBV29-1,TGCAGCACCACGGGGGCAGACCAAGAGACCCAGTACTTC,CSTTGADQETQYF
NA,NA,TRBJ2-1,TRBV4-3,TGCGCCAGCAGCCAAGATCTTCACGGTAGCAATGAGCAGTTCTTC,CASSQDLHGSNEQFF
many,NA,TRBJ1-3,TRBV6-5,TGTGCCAGCAGTTACTCAAAAATAGACACCATATATTTT,CASSYSKIDTIYF
NA,NA,TRBJ1-2,TRBV9,TGTGCCAGCAGCGCATCGGGACGGACATATGGCTACACCTTC,CASSASGRTYGYTF
few,TRBD2,TRBJ2-7,TRBV11-2,TGTGCCAGCAGCTATAGCGGGGGAGGGCCTTACGAGCAGTACTTC,CASSYSGGGPYEQYF
NA,NA,TRBJ1-5,TRBV5-1,TGCGCCAGCAGCTGGGACGGAACTAATCAGCCCCAGCATTTT,CASSWDGTNQPQHF
many,TRBD2,TRBJ2-7,TRBV5-1,TGCGCCAGCAGCTTGGCCACTAGCGGAATGAGCTCCTACGAGCAGTACTTC,CASSLATSGMSSYEQYF
NA,NA,TRBJ1-2,TRBV9,TGTGCCAGCAGCGCACATGGTGGGGGGTCCGCTCATCAGAACTATGGCTACACCTTC,CASSAHGGGSAHQNYGYTF
few,TRBD2,TRBJ2-3,TRBV6-1,TGTGCCAGCAGTGAAGCGGTGGCGGGAGGAACAGATACGCAGTATTTT,CASSEAVAGGTDTQYF
many,NA,TRBJ1-1,TRBV5-5,TGTGCCAGCAGCCCTCACCAACCCGGGACGACTGAAGCTTTCTTT,CASSPHQPGTTEAFF
many,NA,TRBJ2-1,TRBV12-3/TRBV12-4,TGTGCCAGCAGCCATTCGACGGACAATGAGCAGTTCTTC,CASSHSTDNEQFF
few,NA,TRBJ1-1,TRBV7-2,TGTGCCAGCAGCCCCCGGGACGGAGCTGAAGCTTTCTTT,CASSPRDGAEAFF
NA,NA,TRBJ2-1,TRBV4-3,TGCGCCAGCAGCCAAGATTACCGCCAGGCACTGGGTGAGCAGTTCTTC,CASSQDYRQALGEQFF
many,TRBD2,TRBJ2-7,TRBV5-1,TGCGCCAGCACACCGACTAGCGGGAGGATCGACGAGCAGTACTTC,CASTPTSGRIDEQYF
few,TRBD1,TRBJ2-2,TRBV20-1,TGCAGTGCTAGGGGGGGGGACAGGGACACGAACACCGGGGAGCTGTTTTTT,CSARGGDRDTNTGELFF
NA,NA,TRBJ1-1,TRBV10-3,TGTGCCATATCCGACGGAGGCACTGAAGCTTTCTTT,CAISDGGTEAFF
once,NA,TRBJ2-1,TRBV19,TGTGCCAGTAGTAGGGGGGTTCCCCATGAGCAGTTCTTC,CASSRGVPHEQFF
NA,NA,TRBJ2-1,TRBV4-2,TGTGCCAGCAGCCGGGGGGGGCCCTACAATGAGCAGTTCTTC,CASSRGGPYNEQFF
NA,NA,TRBJ2-3,TRBV30,TGTGCCTGGAGGCACAAGGGATCATCAGATACGCAGTATTTT,CAWRHKGSSDTQYF
many,NA,TRBJ2-3,TRBV7-6,TGTGCCAGCAGCTCTGCAGATACGCAGTATTTT,CASSSADTQYF
many,NA,TRBJ1-1,TRBV12-3/TRBV12-4,TGTGCCAGCAGTATACGGGCCCGGGCGGGAGCTTTCTTT,CASSIRARAGAFF
few,TRBD1,TRBJ1-1,TRBV11-2,TGTGCCAGCAGCCGCGACAGGGTCAAGAATGAAGCTTTCTTT,CASSRDRVKNEAFF
many,NA,TRBJ1-2,TRBV5-1,TGCGCCAGCAGCTTGGTAGGCCAGAACTATGGCTACACCTTC,CASSLVGQNYGYTF
few,NA,TRBJ2-7,TRBV13,TGTGCCAGCAGCCTTCATTTCTCCCCCGGCTACGAGCAGTACTTC,CASSLHFSPGYEQYF
NA,NA,TRBJ2-7,TRBV18,TGTGCCAGCTCACCACCCTCCAGGACCTACGAGCAGTACTTC,CASSPPSRTYEQYF
many,NA,TRBJ2-7,TRBV6-5,TGTGCCAGCAGTTACTCGAGCGACAGCTACTACGAGCAGTACTTC,CASSYSSDSYYEQYF
NA,TRBD1,TRBJ1-2,TRBV4-2,TGTGCCAGCAGCCCCTCAGGACAGGGGGCGATGGGCTATGGCTACACCTTC,CASSPSGQGAMGYGYTF
NA,TRBD2,TRBJ2-2,TRBV7-2,TGTGCCAGCAGCTGGACCCCGCTAGCGGGAGTAGGGGAGCTGTTTTTT,CASSWTPLAGVGELFF
many,NA,TRBJ1-6,TRBV4-1,TGCGCCAGCAGCCAAGATCTGGGACACCCAAATTCACCCCTCCACTTT,CASSQDLGHPNSPLHF
many,TRBD2,TRBJ2-1,TRBV4-2,TGTGCCAGCAGCCAACTAGCGGGAGGGCTCTCCTACAATGAGCAGTTCTTC,CASSQLAGGLSYNEQFF
NA,NA,TRBJ2-1,TRBV5-1,TGCGCCAGCAGGAACCGGGACTTTACCTACAATGAGCAGTTCTTC,CASRNRDFTYNEQFF
few,NA,TRBJ1-2,TRBV7-8,TGTGCCAGCAGCTCGAACCCCTGGGGGGAAGGTGATGGCTACACCTTC,CASSSNPWGEGDGYTF
few,TRBD1,TRBJ2-2,TRBV28,TGTGCCAGCAGGGAGACAGGGACCGGGGAGCTGTTTTTT,CASRETGTGELFF
NA,NA,TRBJ2-7,TRBV18,TGTGCCAGCTCACCACCGTCCAGGGGTACCTACGAGCAGTACTTC,CASSPPSRGTYEQYF
few,TRBD1,TRBJ2-3,TRBV11-1,TGTGCCAGCAGCCTCCCAAGGGGGACAGGCGGCGGCACAGATACGCAGTATTTT,CASSLPRGTGGGTDTQYF
few,TRBD2,TRBJ2-2,TRBV9,TGTGCCAGCAGCTCCATGACTAGCGGGAGGGTGGAGGACGGGGAGCTGTTTTTT,CASSSMTSGRVEDGELFF